The next 26 T cell receptor beta chains were all read from a single sample in a study of blood T cell repertoires in COVID-19. TCRdb keeps only in-frame clones here, not all; method: immunoSEQ multiplex PCR. The sample contains almost 250,000 clones, 86% of which appear only once. The sample was peripheral blood. The receptors shown here come from a woman older than 75 with COVID-19, enrolled during active disease.

This clone has only a few counts. The chain joins TRBV5-6 to TRBJ1-5, with 7 bases lining up with TRBD1. Germline CDR1 SGHDT, CDR2 YYEEEE. Trimming removed 4 bases from V and 4 bases from J; junction bases left unmatched: 11. CDR3 length: 16 residues. CDR3 in amino acids: CASSRWTGDGNQPQHF. The DNA of the CDR3 is TGTGCCAGCAGCCGGTGGACAGGTGATGGGAATCAGCCCCAGCATTTT.

The chain employs TRBV5-1 and TRBJ2-2; D is uncertain. Trimming took 4 bases from V and 2 from J, leaving 3 bases between them. Germline V gene data show CDR1 as SGHRS and CDR2 as YFSETQ. CDR3 length: 12 residues. CDR3 coding DNA: TGCGCCAGCAGCCTTAACACCGGGGAGCTGTTTTTT. It specifies CASSLNTGELFF.

Details on this clone: The same CDR3 is also encoded by other DNA sequences in this sample. The rearrangement uses TRBV19 and TRBJ1-1; TRBD1 is a possible D gene (5 bases). V lost 0 bases and J 4 bases, leaving 6 bases between the germline ends. From germline, CDR1 is LNHDA and CDR2 SQIVND (reference sequence). The CDR3 runs to 13 residues. The CDR3 is CASSIDRGTEAFF. The CDR3 DNA reads as TGTGCCAGTAGTATAGATAGGGGCACTGAAGCTTTCTTT. The entire variable domain, with the rest obtained from reference TRBV19 and TRBJ1-1, is as follows: DGGITQSPKYLFRKEGQNVTLSCEQNLNHDAMYWYRQDPGQGLRLIYYSQIVNDFQKGDIAEGYSVSREKKESFPLTVTSAQKNPTAFYLCASSIDRGTEAFFGQGTRLTVV.

The chain employs TRBV7-3 and TRBJ1-3; D is unclear. With 5 bases removed from V and 0 bases from J, the gap between germline ends came to 5 bases. The CDR3 has 13 residues. Germline V CDR1 and CDR2: SGHTA, FQGTGA. CDR3 loop: CASSPSSGNTIYF. The DNA of the CDR3 is TGTGCCAGCAGCCCCAGCTCTGGAAACACCATATATTTT.

The V and J genes are TRBV28 and TRBJ1-5; the match to TRBD1 covers 8 bases. The CDR3 length is 14 residues. Germline V gene lookup returns CDR1 MDHEN and CDR2 SYDVKM. With 5 bases clipped from V and 7 bases from J, the junction kept 7 bases outside the gene matches. The DNA for the CDR3 is TGTGCCAGCAGTACCCAGGGGGCCGGACAGCCCCAGCATTTT. Protein: CASSTQGAGQPQHF.

This sequence joins TRBV18 and TRBJ2-1, with TRBD1 matching 9 bases. In germline, CDR1 is KGHSH, CDR2 LQKENI. CDR3 length equals 14 residues. J gave up 4 bases and V 4 bases, and 2 bases lay outside the gene matches. Here the CDR3 reads CASSLGTGYNEQFF. For the CDR3, the DNA is TGTGCCAGCTCACTAGGGACAGGGTACAATGAGCAGTTCTTC.

The chain uses TRBV15 and TRBJ2-3; 8 bases line up with TRBD2. V shed 0 bases, J shed 1 base, and the junction held 12 bases outside the gene matches. Germline-derived CDR1 and CDR2 are LNHNV and YYDKDF (reference sequence). The CDR3 has 19 residues. The CDR3 sequence is CATSRDTSRGRGGTDTQYF. The CDR3 DNA reads as TGTGCCACCAGCAGAGATACCTCTCGGGGGCGGGGGGGCACAGATACGCAGTATTTT.

This chain links TRBV24-1 with TRBJ2-3, with 11 positions matching TRBD1. V gave up 4 bases and J gave up 1 base; unmatched junction bases: 3. There are 16 residues in the CDR3. Germline-derived CDR1 and CDR2 are KGHDR and SFDVKD. The CDR3 loop is CATSEPGQGGTDTQYF. Here the CDR3 DNA reads TGTGCCACCAGTGAGCCGGGACAGGGGGGCACAGATACGCAGTATTTT.

The chain uses TRBV7-2 and TRBJ1-2; 7 bases match TRBD1. The J segment lost 7 bases and the V segment lost 7 bases, leaving 12 bases of the junction unmatched. CDR3 size: 14 residues. Germline V lookup: CDR1 SGHTA, CDR2 FQGNSA. This CDR3 reads CASNPGQGVRGYTF. The DNA of the CDR3 is TGTGCCAGCAACCCGGGGCAGGGGGTTCGTGGCTACACCTTC. The full variable domain, with the rest looked up from reference TRBV7-2 and TRBJ1-2, is GAGVSQSPSNKVTEKGKDVELRCDPISGHTALYWYRQSLGQGLEFLIYFQGNSAPDKSGLPSDRFSAERTGGSVSTLTIQRTQQEDSAVYLCASNPGQGVRGYTFGSGTRLTVV.

This rearrangement joins TRBV10-3 to TRBJ2-3; 8 bases align to TRBD2. CDR1 is ENHRY, CDR2 SYGVKD, per germline. The CDR3 consists of 17 residues. Trimming took 10 bases from V and 2 from J; bases not matched to a gene: 17. The CDR3: CATLSTLSGGNTDTQYF. In nucleotides, the CDR3 is TGTGCCACCCTATCGACCCTAAGCGGGGGTAACACAGATACGCAGTATTTT.

The count of this clone is one. This rearrangement joins TRBV4-2 to TRBJ2-1, with TRBD2 matching 10 bases. V was clipped by 0 bases and J by 8 bases; unmatched bases: 10. The germline V gene has CDR1 LGHNA and CDR2 YNFKEQ. The CDR3 spans 17 residues. CDR3 nucleotide sequence: TGTGCCAGCAGCCAAGATGAGAAAGCGGGGGGGTCAGATGAGCAGTTCTTC. Its protein product is CASSQDEKAGGSDEQFF.

The chain links TRBV7-9 to TRBJ1-1; TRBD1 might be the D (5 bases). V shed 1 base and J shed 4 bases, with 19 bases lying between them. This CDR3 is 17 amino acids long. Germline values: CDR1 SEHNR, CDR2 FQNEAQ (reference sequence). CDR3 region: CASSLVGRQGRGTEAFF. The CDR3 DNA reads TGTGCCAGCAGCTTAGTGGGTCGGCAGGGTCGCGGCACTGAAGCTTTCTTT.

This clone appeared a single time. V and J are TRBV30 and TRBJ2-7; 13 bases fit TRBD2. The CDR3 contains 18 residues. Per germline, CDR1 GTSNPN and CDR2 SVGIG (reference sequence). Trimming removed 6 bases from V and 3 bases from J; junction bases left unmatched: 17. The CDR3 sequence: CACDAGTSGAWGLYEQYF. The CDR3 bases are TGTGCCTGCGACGCCGGGACTAGCGGGGCCTGGGGGCTCTACGAGCAGTACTTC.

The rearrangement joins TRBV6-6 to TRBJ1-5; no definite D call. The CDR3 spans 19 residues. Germline CDR1 MNHNY, CDR2 SVGAGI (reference sequence). The V and J ends lost 5 bases and 0 bases respectively, with 23 bases between them. CDR3 sequence reads: CASSPLVYLEGYSNQPQHF. The CDR3 DNA reads TGTGCCAGCAGTCCCCTGGTATACCTAGAGGGTTATAGCAATCAGCCCCAGCATTTT.

This clone has a handful of counts. This chain joins TRBV27 and TRBJ1-6, with TRBD1 identical over 10 bases. The CDR3 has 17 residues. After removal of 0 bases from V and 12 bases from J, the junction contained 11 bases not matched to a gene. The germline V gene encodes CDR1 MNHEY and CDR2 SMNVEV (reference sequence). The CDR3 here is CASSLSLYGTGAIPLHF. CDR3 nucleotide sequence: TGTGCCAGCAGTTTATCGCTTTATGGGACAGGGGCCATACCCCTCCACTTT.

This chain links TRBV4-1 with TRBJ1-4; D is possibly TRBD1 (6 bases). V gave up 6 bases and J gave up 7 bases, with 15 bases separating them. CDR3 size: 14 residues. Germline V gene sequence: CDR1 MGHRA, CDR2 YSYEKL. The CDR3 sequence: CASRRAGASEKLFF. The CDR3 DNA sequence: TGCGCCAGCAGACGAGCGGGGGCTAGTGAAAAACTGTTTTTT.

The table lists this clone with a few counts. V gene TRBV7-6 combines with J gene TRBJ2-3; 7 bases match TRBD1. The CDR3 has 14 residues. With V trimmed by 5 bases and J by 2 bases, 4 bases remained unmatched. Germline-derived CDR1 and CDR2 are SGHVS and FNYEAQ. CDR3 sequence (DNA): TGTGCCAGCAGCACGGGACAGACCACAGATACGCAGTATTTT. Translated, it gives CASSTGQTTDTQYF.

The chain carries TRBV5-1 and TRBJ1-1, with D unclear. From germline, CDR1 is SGHRS and CDR2 YFSETQ. The CDR3 is 13 residues long. Trimming removed 4 bases from V and 5 bases from J, with 12 bases in between. The CDR3, as DNA: TGCGCCAGCAGCATCCAAGGGAGGACTGAAGCTTTCTTT. Its translation: CASSIQGRTEAFF.

The chain couples TRBV18 to TRBJ2-3; 8 bases align to TRBD1. The trim removed 1 base at V and 14 bases at J, leaving 11 bases unmatched. Germline lookup yields CDR1 KGHSH and CDR2 LQKENI. The CDR3 is 14 amino acids. CDR3 DNA sequence: TGTGCCAGCTCACCACAAAACAGGGGGTTACAAGGGTATTTT. Encoded protein: CASSPQNRGLQGYF. Looking up the rest from reference TRBV18 and TRBJ2-3 gives the full variable domain: NAGVMQNPRHLVRRRGQEARLRCSPMKGHSHVYWYRQLPEEGLKFMVYLQKENIIDESGMPKERFSAEFPKEGPSILRIQQVVRGDSAAYFCASSPQNRGLQGYFGPGTRLTVL.

This sequence joins TRBV28 and TRBJ1-1, with D perhaps TRBD1 (6 bases). CDR1 and CDR2 from the germline V gene are MDHEN and SYDVKM. Trimming removed 5 bases from V and 5 bases from J, with 18 bases in between. This CDR3 comprises 15 residues. The CDR3 region is CASSGPGGLRTEAFF. The CDR3 region has the DNA TGTGCCAGCAGTGGCCCCGGGGGGCTGAGAACTGAAGCTTTCTTT.

The chain is built from TRBV28 and TRBJ1-2, with D possibly TRBD1 on 5 matching bases. Germline lookup yields CDR1 MDHEN and CDR2 SYDVKM. Deletions cut 3 bases from V and 1 base from J, with 9 bases between. The CDR3 totals 14 residues. The CDR3 sequence is CASSLGGNNYGYTF. The CDR3 DNA reads TGTGCCAGCAGTTTGGGGGGGAATAACTATGGCTACACCTTC.

The V call is TRBV3-1 (or the pseudogene TRBV3-2), the J call TRBJ2-1; TRBD2 might be the D (5 bases). Germline values: CDR1 LGHDT, CDR2 YNNKEL (reference sequence). The CDR3 covers 16 residues. V lost 4 bases to trimming and J lost 4 bases, with 17 bases between them. The CDR3 sequence: CASSPHSASSYNEQFF. CDR3 coding DNA: TGTGCCAGCAGCCCCCACTCGGCTAGCTCATACAATGAGCAGTTCTTC.

V is TRBV10-3 and J is TRBJ2-3; D may be TRBD2 (6 bases). CDR3 size: 17 residues. Per the germline V gene, CDR1 is ENHRY and CDR2 is SYGVKD. Trimming shortened V by 3 bases and J by 6 bases, and 22 bases separated the two germline ends. Here the CDR3 DNA reads TGTGCCATCAGTGATTTTATGACGGGGGATGAAAGGGATACGCAGTATTTT. It specifies CAISDFMTGDERDTQYF.

J is TRBJ2-2 and V is TRBV3-1 (or the pseudogene TRBV3-2), with D unclear. Germline V gene data show CDR1 as LGHDT and CDR2 as YNNKEL (reference sequence). V lost 6 bases to trimming and J lost 8 bases, with 10 bases between them. This CDR3 region has 12 residues. In DNA form, the CDR3 reads TGTGCCAGCAGTAGAACGGAGGGGGAGCTGTTTTTT. It specifies CASSRTEGELFF.

This chain uses TRBV4-1 with TRBJ1-1, with no clear D. The germline V gene has CDR1 MGHRA and CDR2 YSYEKL. The CDR3 extends over 17 amino acids. Trimming pared 2 bases from V and 1 base from J, leaving 17 bases between. CDR3 region: CASSQPPGPYSNTEAFF. For the CDR3, the DNA is TGCGCCAGCAGCCAACCCCCAGGCCCTTACTCGAACACTGAAGCTTTCTTT.

V gene TRBV19 combines with J gene TRBJ1-2; 9 bases agree with TRBD1. V was clipped by 6 bases and J by 8 bases; unmatched bases: 16. This CDR3 has 16 residues. CDR1 LNHDA and CDR2 SQIVND come from the germline V gene (reference sequence). DNA of the CDR3: TGTGCCAGTAGAACCGGGACAGGGCTGGTTCATGAGGGCTACACCTTC. Translated, it gives CASRTGTGLVHEGYTF.